The next 19 T cell receptor beta chains were all read from a single sample in a study of T cell responses to AZD1222 COVID-19 vaccine. The method was immunoSEQ multiplex PCR; TCRdb's version includes in-frame clones alone and lacks a portion of them. The sample has about 140,000 clones, around 89% seen once. The sample was peripheral blood, taken on day 0 of AZD1222 vaccination. The receptor set was obtained from an adult in good health.

The chain is built from TRBV28 and TRBJ1-3; tentative D call: TRBD1 (5 bases). Trimming took off 5 bases at V and 0 bases at J, with 11 bases between the two ends. Germline CDR1 and CDR2: MDHEN and SYDVKM. The CDR3 is made up of 15 amino acids. The CDR3: CASSRLGVSGNTIYF. The CDR3 coding sequence is TGTGCCAGCAGTCGCTTGGGGGTCTCTGGAAACACCATATATTTT.

V is TRBV5-4 and J is TRBJ2-7, with 11 bases fitting TRBD2. This CDR3 has 17 amino acids. Germline CDR1 SGHNT, CDR2 YYREEE (reference sequence). V gave up 4 bases and J gave up 3 bases; unmatched junction bases: 12. CDR3 sequence (DNA): TGTGCCAGCAGCCCAGGGGGTAGCGGGAGGGCCGGCTACGAGCAGTACTTC. Translating gives CASSPGGSGRAGYEQYF.

This chain uses TRBV7-9 with TRBJ1-2; D uncertain. The germline V and J ends were trimmed by 6 bases and 4 bases, with 18 bases remaining between them. The CDR3 has 15 amino acids. CDR1 is SEHNR and CDR2 is FQNEAQ in the germline V gene (reference sequence). Here the CDR3 DNA reads TGTGCCAGCAGTTTCCTCGGGTTACAACCCTATGGCTACACCTTC. Amino acids: CASSFLGLQPYGYTF.

In DNA, the CDR3 is TGTGCCAGCAGAAATCCCGGGACTAGCGGGGGGGCCGGTCGGGAGACCCAGTACTTC. Residues: CASRNPGTSGGAGRETQYF. The chain carries TRBV2 and TRBJ2-5, with 16 bases lining up with TRBD2. V dropped 6 bases and J dropped 5; count of bases not matched to a gene: 15. Germline CDR1 SNHLY, CDR2 FYNNEI. This CDR3 has 19 amino acids.

The table lists this clone with a count of one. This chain uses TRBV5-4 with TRBJ2-3, with 7 bases that match TRBD1. The V gene's germline CDR1 is SGHNT and CDR2 YYREEE (reference sequence). The CDR3 consists of 16 residues. V shed 0 bases and J 0 bases; nucleotides not matched to a gene: 4. DNA of the CDR3: TGTGCCAGCAGCTTGGGTCAGACAGGGAGCACAGATACGCAGTATTTT. It yields the protein CASSLGQTGSTDTQYF. Full variable domain (rest looked up from reference TRBV5-4 and TRBJ2-3): ETGVTQSPTHLIKTRGQQVTLRCSSQSGHNTVSWYQQALGQGPQFIFQYYREEENGRGNFPPRFSGLQFPNYSSELNVNALELDDSALYLCASSLGQTGSTDTQYFGPGTRLTVL.

The V call is TRBV7-9, the J call TRBJ2-2, with D possibly called TRBD1 or TRBD2 (5 bases each). The CDR3 spans 15 residues. In germline, CDR1 is SEHNR, CDR2 FQNEAQ (reference sequence). Trimming took 8 bases from V and 3 from J, leaving 16 bases between them. The CDR3 DNA reads TGTGCCAGCGGAGTAGTAGTGGGGGACACCGGGGAGCTGTTTTTT. Translating it yields CASGVVVGDTGELFF.

This clone was seen a handful of times. The chain joins TRBV29-1 to TRBJ1-2, with D unclear. Germline V gene data show CDR1 as SQVTM and CDR2 as ANQGSEA. V was trimmed by 5 bases and J by 4 bases, leaving 23 bases between them. The CDR3 is made up of 16 amino acids. This CDR3 is CSVLGEETSFLYGYTF. CDR3 DNA sequence: TGCAGCGTTCTCGGGGAGGAGACCTCCTTCCTCTATGGCTACACCTTC.

This clone was picked up one time. V is TRBV27 and J is TRBJ2-2; maybe TRBD1 (6 bases). Germline CDR1 MNHEY, CDR2 SMNVEV (reference sequence). Trimming left V 1 base short and J 5 bases short, with 14 bases between. The CDR3 loop spans 16 amino acids. For the CDR3, the DNA is TGTGCCAGCAGTTTATTTCACAGGGATAAGACCGGGGAGCTGTTTTTT. As protein: CASSLFHRDKTGELFF.

The chain is built from TRBV11-2 and TRBJ1-2; D gene unclear. Germline-derived CDR1 and CDR2 are SGHAT and FQNNGV. The CDR3 runs 14 residues. V lost 0 bases to trimming and J lost 8 bases, with 13 bases between them. In DNA form, the CDR3 reads TGTGCCAGCAGCTTAGATTTAACCGCCTGGGGCTACACCTTC. It yields the protein CASSLDLTAWGYTF.

The chain carries TRBV28 and TRBJ1-1; D not certain. This CDR3 is built from 12 residues. The V gene lost 7 bases and the J gene lost 0 bases, with 6 bases spanning the gap. Germline V lookup: CDR1 MDHEN, CDR2 SYDVKM. The CDR3 loop reads CASTAMNTEAFF. CDR3 DNA: TGTGCCAGCACAGCCATGAACACTGAAGCTTTCTTT.

V and J are TRBV6-5 and TRBJ2-3; maybe TRBD2 (6 bases). Germline assignment: CDR1 MNHEY and CDR2 SVGAGI. CDR3 size: 11 residues. Trimming removed 7 bases at V and 12 bases at J, with 14 bases between. CDR3 nucleotides: TGTGCCAGCACCAGGACGGGGGTTCAGTATTTT. This gives the protein CASTRTGVQYF.

The chain uses TRBV11-2 and TRBJ1-1; D uncertain. The germline gives CDR1 SGHAT, CDR2 FQNNGV. CDR3 length: 14 amino acids. The V gene lost 1 base and the J gene lost 2 bases, with 8 bases spanning the gap. The CDR3 is CASSLVPLNTEAFF. The CDR3 DNA reads TGTGCCAGCAGCTTAGTCCCACTCAACACTGAAGCTTTCTTT.

The genes are TRBV12-3 or TRBV12-4 and TRBJ1-2; D might be TRBD1 (6 bases). V lost 10 bases, J lost 5 bases, and 17 bases lay in between. This CDR3 is built from 13 residues. Here the CDR3 reads CATHRQAFYGYTF. The CDR3 DNA reads as TGTGCCACCCATCGACAGGCCTTTTATGGCTACACCTTC.

The CDR3, as DNA: TGTGCCAGCACTAGGGACAGCTTGTCCTACGAGCAGTACTTC. Encoded protein: CASTRDSLSYEQYF. The chain couples TRBV18 to TRBJ2-7; TRBD1 matches 7 bases. Germline CDR1 KGHSH, CDR2 LQKENI. With V trimmed by 8 bases and J by 1 base, 8 bases remained unmatched. The CDR3 spans 14 residues.

V and J are TRBV9 and TRBJ1-1; D ambiguous. The CDR3 totals 15 residues. Per germline, CDR1 SGDLS and CDR2 YYNGEE. With 4 bases removed from V and 0 bases from J, the gap between germline ends came to 13 bases. The CDR3 loop reads CASSPGLSMNTEAFF. In DNA form, the CDR3 reads TGTGCCAGCAGCCCCGGACTGTCCATGAACACTGAAGCTTTCTTT.

The V gene is TRBV6-1, the J gene TRBJ2-2; D is possibly TRBD1 (6 bases). Deletions cut 2 bases from V and 2 bases from J, with 9 bases between. This CDR3 spans 15 amino acids. Germline CDR1 reads MNHNS; CDR2 reads SASEGT. The CDR3 nucleotides are TGTGCCAGCAGTGAAAAGGGGGAAAACACCGGGGAGCTGTTTTTT. Its protein is CASSEKGENTGELFF.

V and J are TRBV7-2 and TRBJ2-1; 12 bases are a match to TRBD2. V gave up 5 bases and J gave up 3 bases; unmatched junction bases: 5. The CDR3 is 16 amino acids. Germline loops: CDR1 SGHTA, CDR2 FQGNSA. The CDR3 DNA sequence: TGTGCCAGCAGCCCCCGACTAGCGGGAGACTACAATGAGCAGTTCTTC. It translates to CASSPRLAGDYNEQFF.

V and J are TRBV5-6 and TRBJ2-1; possibly TRBD2 for D (5 bases). The germline gives CDR1 SGHDT, CDR2 YYEEEE. V was cut by 7 bases and J by 1 base, with 12 bases left in between. The length of the CDR3 is 14 residues. This CDR3 reads CASRSSGSYNEQFF. In nucleotides, the CDR3 is TGTGCCAGCCGCTCGTCGGGGTCCTACAATGAGCAGTTCTTC.

The chain combines TRBV3-1 (or the pseudogene TRBV3-2) with TRBJ1-5; TRBD1 agrees at 10 bases. V lost 1 base to trimming and J lost 9 bases; unmatched junction nucleotides: 6. CDR1 LGHDT and CDR2 YNNKEL come from the germline V gene (reference sequence). CDR3 length equals 15 residues. The CDR3 loop is CASSQAGQGGWPQHF. The DNA of the CDR3 is TGTGCCAGCAGCCAAGCTGGACAGGGGGGATGGCCCCAGCATTTT.